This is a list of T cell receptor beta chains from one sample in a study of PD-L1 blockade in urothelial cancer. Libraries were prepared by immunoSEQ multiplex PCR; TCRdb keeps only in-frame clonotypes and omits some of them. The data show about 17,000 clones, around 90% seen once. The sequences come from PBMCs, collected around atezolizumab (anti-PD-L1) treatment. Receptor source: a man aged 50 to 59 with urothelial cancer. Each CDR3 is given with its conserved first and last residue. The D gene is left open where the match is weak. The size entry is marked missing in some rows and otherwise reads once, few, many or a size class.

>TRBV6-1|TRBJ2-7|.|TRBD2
TGTGCCAGCAGTTTTATCGGGGGGGGCCTCTACGAGCAGTACTTC
CASSFIGGGLYEQYF
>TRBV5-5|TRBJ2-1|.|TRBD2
TGTGCCAGCAGCTTCCCGACTAGCGGGAGAAAGAATGAGCAGTTCTTC
CASSFPTSGRKNEQFF
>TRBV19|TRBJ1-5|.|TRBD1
TGTGCCAGTAGTCACGGTGGACAGGCCGGCCAGCCCCAGCATTTT
CASSHGGQAGQPQHF
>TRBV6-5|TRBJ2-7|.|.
TGTGCCAGCAGTCACCCCCAAGCACACGAGCAGTACTTC
CASSHPQAHEQYF
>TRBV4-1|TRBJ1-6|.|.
TGCGCCAGCAGCCAAGATCCCAAAGGGACACCCTTCCCTCCAGCCCTCCACTTT
CASSQDPKGTPFPPALHF
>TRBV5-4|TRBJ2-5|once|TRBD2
TGTGCCAGCAGCTTGGGTGCGGGGGACCAAGAGACCCAGTACTTC
CASSLGAGDQETQYF
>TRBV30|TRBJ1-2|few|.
TGTGCCTGGAGTGTGTGGGGCCCCTATGGCTACACCTTC
CAWSVWGPYGYTF
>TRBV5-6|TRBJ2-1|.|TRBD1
TGTGCCAGCAGCGTCCGGGACAGGGTGGGGAATGAGCAGTTCTTC
CASSVRDRVGNEQFF
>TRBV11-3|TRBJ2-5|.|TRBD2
TGTGCCAGCAGCTCCACGCCTAGCGGGGGTCAAGAGACCCAGTACTTC
CASSSTPSGGQETQYF
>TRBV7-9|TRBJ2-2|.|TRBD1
TGTGCCAGCAGCCCCTCGACAGGGGACACCGGGGAGCTGTTTTTT
CASSPSTGDTGELFF
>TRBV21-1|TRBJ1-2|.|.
TGTGCCAGCAGCTCACAGGGGGCTGCTAACTATGGCTACACCTTC
CASSSQGAANYGYTF
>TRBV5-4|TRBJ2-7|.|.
TGTGCCAGCAGCCCTACCGGACTACTAACGACATCCGAGCAGTACTTC
CASSPTGLLTTSEQYF
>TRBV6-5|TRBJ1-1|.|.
TGTGCCAGCAGTTACCTTTGGAACACTGAAGCTTTCTTT
CASSYLWNTEAFF
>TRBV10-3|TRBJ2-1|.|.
TGTGCCACCGTCGGACAGGGGAACCTAGGGACTAGCGTTAATGAGCAGTTCTTC
CATVGQGNLGTSVNEQFF
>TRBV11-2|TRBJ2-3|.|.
TGTGCCAGCAGTAATCCGGGACACTACACAGATACGCAGTATTTT
CASSNPGHYTDTQYF
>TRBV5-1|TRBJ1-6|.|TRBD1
TGCGCCAGCAGACCAGGGGGCGGTCATAATTCACCCCTCCACTTT
CASRPGGGHNSPLHF
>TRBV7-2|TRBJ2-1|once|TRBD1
TGTGCCAGCAGCAAACTCGGGACAGGGGGTGGCAATGAGCAGTTCTTC
CASSKLGTGGGNEQFF
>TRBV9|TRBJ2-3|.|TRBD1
TGTGCCAGCAGCGTAGATGGGACAGTAACAGATACGCAGTATTTT
CASSVDGTVTDTQYF
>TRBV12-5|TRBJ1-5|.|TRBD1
TGTGCTAGTGGTCTAGGGACAGGGGGCGTTCAGCCCCAGCATTTT
CASGLGTGGVQPQHF
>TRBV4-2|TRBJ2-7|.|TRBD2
TGTGCCAGCAGCCAAGTAAATGTGGGGGGGGAGGCCTACGAGCAGTACTTC
CASSQVNVGGEAYEQYF
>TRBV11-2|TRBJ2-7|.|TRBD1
TGTGCCAGCAGCTCAGACAGGGTTTCCTACGAGCAGTACTTC
CASSSDRVSYEQYF
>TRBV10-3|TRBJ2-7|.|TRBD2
TGTGCCATCAGTGAGTTACGGACTAGTATCTACGAGCAGTACTTC
CAISELRTSIYEQYF
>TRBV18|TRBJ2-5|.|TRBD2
TGTGCCAGCTCACCACCGTCTAGCGGGGATTACACCCAGTACTTC
CASSPPSSGDYTQYF
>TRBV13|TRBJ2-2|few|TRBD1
TGTGCCAGCAGCCTCATAACAGGGGGTAACACCGGGGAGCTGTTTTTT
CASSLITGGNTGELFF
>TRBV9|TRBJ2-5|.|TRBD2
TGTGCCAGCAGCGTAGGGACTAGCGGGATAGAGATCCAGTACTTC
CASSVGTSGIEIQYF
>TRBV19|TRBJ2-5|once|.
TGTGCCAGTAGTATAAAGGGCACAGGAGGGGAGACCCAGTACTTC
CASSIKGTGGETQYF
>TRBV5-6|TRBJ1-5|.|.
TGTGCCAGCAGCTTGGGAGGTCAGAATAGCAATCAGCCCCAGCATTTT
CASSLGGQNSNQPQHF
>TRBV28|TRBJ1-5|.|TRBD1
TGTGCCAGCAGTTCACAGGGGAGGAAGCAGCCCCAGCATTTT
CASSSQGRKQPQHF
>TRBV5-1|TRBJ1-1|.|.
TGCGCCAGCAGCTTGGTGTCGGGGAACACTGAAGCTTTCTTT
CASSLVSGNTEAFF
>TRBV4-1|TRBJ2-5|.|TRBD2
TGCGCCAGCAGCCATAGACTAGCGGGAGGCCAAGAGACCCAGTACTTC
CASSHRLAGGQETQYF
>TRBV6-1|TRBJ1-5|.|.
TGTGCCAGCAACCAGGGGTCCCGCGTTGGTCGGCCCCAGCATTTT
CASNQGSRVGRPQHF
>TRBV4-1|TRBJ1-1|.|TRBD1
TGCGCCAGCAGCCGACAGGGGGCAGGAACTGAAGCTTTCTTT
CASSRQGAGTEAFF
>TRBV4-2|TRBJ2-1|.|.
TGTGCCAGCAGCCCCGGGACTTCTTACAATGAGCAGTTCTTC
CASSPGTSYNEQFF
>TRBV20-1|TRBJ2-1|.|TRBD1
TGCAGTGCTAGAGATCGACAGGGCCAGTTCTTC
CSARDRQGQFF
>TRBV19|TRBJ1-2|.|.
TGTGCCAGTAGTGGTGCAGGCCGGGGGAGCTATGGCTACACCTTC
CASSGAGRGSYGYTF
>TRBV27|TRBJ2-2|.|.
TGTGCCAGCCACTACCCCAATTCCGGGGAGCTGTTTTTT
CASHYPNSGELFF
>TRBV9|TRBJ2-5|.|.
TGTGCCAGCAGCCCACAGGGATTTCAAGAGACCCAGTACTTC
CASSPQGFQETQYF
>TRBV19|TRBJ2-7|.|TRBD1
TGTGCCAGTAGTTCATGGACAGGGTTGAACTACGAGCAGTACTTC
CASSSWTGLNYEQYF
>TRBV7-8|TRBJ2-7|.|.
TGTGCCAGCAGCTTAGGACGGAGCTACGAGCAGTACTTC
CASSLGRSYEQYF
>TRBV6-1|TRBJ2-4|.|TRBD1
TGTGCCAGCAGCAGTGGGACAGGGTTAGGCATTCAGTACTTC
CASSSGTGLGIQYF
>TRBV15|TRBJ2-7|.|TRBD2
TGTGCCACCAGCGGAATAGGACTAGCCTACGAGCAGTACTTC
CATSGIGLAYEQYF
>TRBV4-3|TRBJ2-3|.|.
TGCGCCAGCAGCCAAGAATGGCTAGCAGGCTCGTGGCCCCCTGGGGATACGCAGTATTTT
CASSQEWLAGSWPPGDTQYF
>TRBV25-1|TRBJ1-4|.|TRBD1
TGTGCCAGCAGTGAACCGACAGGGCCTAATGAAAAACTGTTTTTT
CASSEPTGPNEKLFF
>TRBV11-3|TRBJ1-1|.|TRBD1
TGTGCCAGCAGCTTACAGGGGGCAGCGACTGAAGCTTTCTTT
CASSLQGAATEAFF
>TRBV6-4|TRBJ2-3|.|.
TGTGCCAGCAGACAGGAGTTTAGCACAGATACGCAGTATTTT
CASRQEFSTDTQYF
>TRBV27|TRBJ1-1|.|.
TGTGCCAGCAGGACAAGGAACACTGAAGCTTTCTTT
CASRTRNTEAFF
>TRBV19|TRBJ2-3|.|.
TGTGCCAGTAGTATTACAATCACAGATACGCAGTATTTT
CASSITITDTQYF
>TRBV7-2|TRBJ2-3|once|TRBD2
TGTGCCAGCAGCTTAGGGACGGGAGGATCAGATACGCAGTATTTT
CASSLGTGGSDTQYF
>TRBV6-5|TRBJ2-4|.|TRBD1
TGTGCCAGCAGTTACGCCCCGGGACAGGGCCAAAACATTCAGTACTTC
CASSYAPGQGQNIQYF
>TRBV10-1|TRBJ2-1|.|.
TGCGCCAGCAGTGAGGTGGTAGGGGGAGTCGATGAGCAGTTCTTC
CASSEVVGGVDEQFF
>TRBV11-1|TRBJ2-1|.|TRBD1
TGTGCCAGCAGCTCCGGACAGGTATGGAATGAGCAGTTCTTC
CASSSGQVWNEQFF